This TCR beta chain was recovered during a study of blood T cell repertoires in COVID-19. Looking at the study overall: Nucleic acid was either cDNA or gDNA, and it came from T cells, B-cell-depleted T cells, or PBMCs.

In the original analysis: The authors estimated nucleated cell counts from reference gene primer amplification. Sequencing was performed with immunoSEQ multiplex PCR; in TCRdb, only in-frame clones are kept and a portion is missing. That table gives V, J and clone size, and the DNA gave D and trimming. Of roughly 330,000 clones listed, more than 75% are singletons. Enrollees, roughly 18 to 95 years old, lived in around 23 US areas. All recovered Cohort 3 donors got two negative PCRs, got clearance, or saw symptom resolution. The V gene's germline CDR1 is SGHVS and CDR2 FNYEAQ. Between the trimmed V and J ends, which lost 2 bases and 1 base, there was a span of 19 bases. CDR3 size: 18 residues.

The chain couples TRBV7-6 to TRBJ2-3; TRBD2 is a possible D gene (5 bases). The TCR originated in a woman younger than 45 who had recovered from COVID-19. The sequencing sample was made of PBMCs or T cells enriched from blood (not recorded which). The CDR3 region has the DNA TGTGCCAGCAGCTTAATACTGGAGAGAAAAGCGGGCACAGATACGCAGTATTTT. Amino acids: CASSLILERKAGTDTQYF.